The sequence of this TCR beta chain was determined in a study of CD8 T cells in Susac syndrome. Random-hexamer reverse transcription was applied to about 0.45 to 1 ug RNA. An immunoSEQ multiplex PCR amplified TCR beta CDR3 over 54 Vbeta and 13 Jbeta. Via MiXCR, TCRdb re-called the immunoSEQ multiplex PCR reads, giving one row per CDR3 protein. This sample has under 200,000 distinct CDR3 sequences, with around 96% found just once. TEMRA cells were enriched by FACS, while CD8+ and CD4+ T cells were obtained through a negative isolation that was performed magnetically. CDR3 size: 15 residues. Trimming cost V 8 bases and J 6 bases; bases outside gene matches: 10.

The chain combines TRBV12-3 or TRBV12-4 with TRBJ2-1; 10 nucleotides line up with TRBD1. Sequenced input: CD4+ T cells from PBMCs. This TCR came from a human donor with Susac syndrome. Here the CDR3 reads CASSPLRDRGNEQFF. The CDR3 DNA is TGTGCCAGCTCCCCCCTCCGGGACAGGGGCAATGAGCAGTTCTTC.